Here is one TCR beta chain with its context. Its antigen remains undetermined. No quality values exist for individual bases; no much larger clone is one base distant. CD8 naive samples were obtained by positive selection for CCR7 among CD45RO-negative cells, yielding a CD45RA+CCR7+ population from which TemRA cells were excluded. The donors were healthy, HIV-negative adults with no recently reported acute infections or vaccinations. Every donor was a Caucasian adult residing in Nashville, Tennessee, USA. After blood collection by leukapheresis, PBMCs were isolated using Ficoll-Histopaque density gradient centrifugation and then cryopreserved in the vapor phase of liquid nitrogen. Analytical flow cytometry was used to check the purity and quantity of each magnetically sorted T cell population. Genomic DNA was isolated from every sorted fraction and measured by UV absorbance on a Nanodrop 2000c. The source of the sample is a study of shared clonotypes between healthy human individuals (dated by TCRdb to about 2020). Describing the broader study: A couple of women and a few men aged 18 to 49 years were included in the cohort. Per donor, three plates each were used for CD4 naive and CD4 memory, two for CD8 naive, and one for CD8 memory. Blood TCR repertoires of about 5 healthy adults were deeply sequenced to estimate repertoire size and the extent of clonotype sharing between individuals. Libraries were prepared and TCR repertoires were sequenced by different laboratories using diverse techniques, in order to increase sequencing depth and limit assay-specific biases. Per donor, leukapheresis produced somewhere between about 0.94 and 9.5 billion PBMCs. What the authors observed across the whole study: Because the study included only a small number of donors, the genetic and exposure-history diversity represented was limited. Even with the large sequencing depth, rarefaction of the sorted-subset datasets indicated that sequencing was incomplete. Based on pairwise subsampling, the degree of clonotype sharing among donors was expected to be affected by sequencing depth. Higher generation probabilities were observed for clonotypes shared by all four sorted-subset donors than for non-shared clonotypes. Larger estimated clonotype richness was generally found for naive subsets than for memory subsets. Across a few donors, 4.5% to 6.5% of naive CD4, roughly 3.4% of naive CD8, 2.3% of memory CD4, and approximately 0.4% of memory CD8 clonotypes were shared. Only blood was sampled, and tissue TCR repertoires likely differ from those in blood.

TCR CDR3 regions were amplified from genomic DNA by multiplex PCR using the deep immunoSEQ assay. Genomic DNA extracted from each cell subset was distributed evenly over all wells of several immunoSEQ 96-well plates, and each plate served as one replicate. For sorted subsets, 200 to 250 ng of genomic DNA, equivalent to some 30,000 T cell genomes, went into each replicate PCR. Purified libraries were measured with a Qubit 3.0 fluorometer, size-checked on a Bioanalyzer 2100, and measured again with the KAPA Library Quantification kit. Every immunoSEQ 96-well plate was sequenced on a dedicated single-read 150-cycle Illumina NextSeq 550 flow cell. Under the source paper's analysis protocol: The immunoSEQ output contained only junctional sequences without quality scores, so filtering could not match that applied to full-length reads. Sequences were annotated with PyIR, a Python wrapper for IgBLAST v1.9, and V/J genes and CDR3 were assigned using IMGT germline references. Reads were removed for weak V/J assignments (E-value above 1e-6), missing CDR3, stop codons, out-of-frame junctions, or ambiguous translated residues. V3J clonotypes were defined as sequences sharing an identical inferred V gene, J gene, and CDR3 amino acid sequence. To compute the percentage overlap between repertoires, the number of shared unique clonotypes was divided by the size of the smaller repertoire. Richness of each repertoire was evaluated using RTK rarefaction, the Chao1 estimator, and Recon v2.1 estimates of unobserved clonotypes. For all TCRbeta clonotypes obtained by the gDNA method from a few donors, generation probabilities were computed with OLGA. The immuneACCESS repertoire file appears here via TCRdb, limited to in-frame rearrangements. These files lack a portion of the clones; in checked studies, under half of the deficit traces to unresolved V genes, and the cause of the others is not known. The DNA was the basis for D and trimming; V, J and clone size are from that table. This sample holds about 2 million clones; about 94% were observed only once. Of the sample, 1.2% is held by the ten largest clones.

V lost 0 bases and J lost 0 bases; the stretch between them is 15 bases long. The CDR3 numbers 17 residues from cysteine through phenylalanine. CDR3 DNA is the only sequence kept; it has 51 bases, read in frame from the first base. The germline V gene specifies SGHRS as CDR1 and YFSETQ as CDR2. The TCR sequence derives from a man younger than 35 in good health. This sequence uses TRBV5-1 and TRBJ1-1; TRBD1 might be the D gene, on 5 matching bases. Sequencing used naive CD8+ T cells sorted from blood. In light of the paper, this sample's cell subset or site label describes: CD45RA+CCR7+. The CDR3 sequence is CASSLALSGQMNTEAFF. The bases are TGCGCCAGCAGCTTGGCCCTTTCGGGGCAGATGAACACTGAAGCTTTCTTT.